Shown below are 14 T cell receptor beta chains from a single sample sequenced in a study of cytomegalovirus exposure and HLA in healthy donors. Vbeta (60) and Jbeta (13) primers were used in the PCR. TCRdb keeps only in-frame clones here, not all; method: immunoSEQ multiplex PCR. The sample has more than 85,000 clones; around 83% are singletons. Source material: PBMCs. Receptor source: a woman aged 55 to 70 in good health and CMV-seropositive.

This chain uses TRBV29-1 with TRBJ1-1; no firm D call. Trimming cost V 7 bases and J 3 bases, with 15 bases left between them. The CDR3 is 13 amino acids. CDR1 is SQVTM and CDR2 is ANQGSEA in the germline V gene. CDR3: CSAARGRYTEAFF. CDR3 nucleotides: TGCAGCGCCGCGCGTGGGAGATACACTGAAGCTTTCTTT.

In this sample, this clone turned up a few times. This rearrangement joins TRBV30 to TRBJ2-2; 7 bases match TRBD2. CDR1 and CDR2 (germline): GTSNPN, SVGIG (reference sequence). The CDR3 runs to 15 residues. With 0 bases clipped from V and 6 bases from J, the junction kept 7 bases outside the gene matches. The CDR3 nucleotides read TGTGCCTGGAGTGTCGGCGGGAGTGTTGCCGGGGAGCTGTTTTTT. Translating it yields CAWSVGGSVAGELFF.

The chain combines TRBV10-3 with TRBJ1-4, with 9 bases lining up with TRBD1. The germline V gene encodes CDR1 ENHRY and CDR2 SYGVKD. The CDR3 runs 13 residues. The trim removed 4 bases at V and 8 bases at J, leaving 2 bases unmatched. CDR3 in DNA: TGTGCCATCAGTGGGACAGGGGAGGAAAAACTGTTTTTT. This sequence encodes CAISGTGEEKLFF.

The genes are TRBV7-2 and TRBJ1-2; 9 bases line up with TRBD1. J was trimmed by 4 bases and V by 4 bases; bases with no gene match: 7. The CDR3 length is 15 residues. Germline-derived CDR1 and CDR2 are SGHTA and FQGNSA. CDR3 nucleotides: TGTGCCAGCAGCTCCACAGGGGGCTTTGGCTATGGCTACACCTTC. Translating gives CASSSTGGFGYGYTF.

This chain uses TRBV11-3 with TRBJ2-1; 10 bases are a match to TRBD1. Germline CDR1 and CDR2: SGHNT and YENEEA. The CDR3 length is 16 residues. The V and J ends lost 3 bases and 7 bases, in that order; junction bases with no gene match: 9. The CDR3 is CASSFRDRGGWNEQFF. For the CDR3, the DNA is TGTGCCAGCAGCTTCCGGGACAGGGGAGGTTGGAATGAGCAGTTCTTC.

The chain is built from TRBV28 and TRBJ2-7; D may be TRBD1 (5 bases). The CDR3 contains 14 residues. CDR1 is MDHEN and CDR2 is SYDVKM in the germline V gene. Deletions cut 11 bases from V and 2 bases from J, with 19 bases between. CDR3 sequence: CASNPQGSTYEQYF. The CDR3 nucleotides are TGTGCCTCAAACCCCCAGGGCAGTACCTACGAGCAGTACTTC.

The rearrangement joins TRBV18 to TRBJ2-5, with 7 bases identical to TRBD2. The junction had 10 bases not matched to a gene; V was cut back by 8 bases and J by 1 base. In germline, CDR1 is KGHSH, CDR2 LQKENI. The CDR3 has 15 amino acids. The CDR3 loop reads CASSGIREAQETQYF. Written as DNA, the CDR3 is TGTGCCAGCAGTGGGATTCGGGAGGCCCAAGAGACCCAGTACTTC. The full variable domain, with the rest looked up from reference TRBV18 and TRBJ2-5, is NAGVMQNPRHLVRRRGQEARLRCSPMKGHSHVYWYRQLPEEGLKFMVYLQKENIIDESGMPKERFSAEFPKEGPSILRIQQVVRGDSAAYFCASSGIREAQETQYFGPGTRLLVL.

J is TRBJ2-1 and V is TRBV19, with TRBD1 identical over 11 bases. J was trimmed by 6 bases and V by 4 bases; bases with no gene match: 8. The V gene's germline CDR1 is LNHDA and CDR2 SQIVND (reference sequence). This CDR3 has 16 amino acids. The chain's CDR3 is CASSNGQGALRNEQFF. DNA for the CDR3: TGTGCCAGTAGTAATGGACAGGGGGCCCTTCGCAATGAGCAGTTCTTC.

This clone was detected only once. CDR3: CAISEGAGNTDTQYF. The CDR3 coding sequence is TGTGCCATCAGTGAGGGAGCGGGAAACACAGATACGCAGTATTTT. The gene calls are TRBV10-3 and TRBJ2-3; 7 nucleotides align to TRBD2. The CDR3 runs to 15 residues. Trimming removed 2 bases from V and 2 bases from J; junction bases left unmatched: 4. CDR1 is ENHRY, CDR2 SYGVKD, per germline.

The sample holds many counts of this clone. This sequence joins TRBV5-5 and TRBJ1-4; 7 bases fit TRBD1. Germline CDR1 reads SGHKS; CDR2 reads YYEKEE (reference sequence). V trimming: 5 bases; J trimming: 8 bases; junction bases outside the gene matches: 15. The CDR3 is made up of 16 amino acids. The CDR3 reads CASSSRTGRVKEKLFF. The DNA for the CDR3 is TGTGCCAGCAGTTCTAGGACAGGACGGGTGAAAGAAAAACTGTTTTTT. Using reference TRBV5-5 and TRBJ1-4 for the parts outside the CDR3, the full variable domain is DAGVTQSPTHLIKTRGQQVTLRCSPISGHKSVSWYQQVLGQGPQFIFQYYEKEERGRGNFPDRFSARQFPNYSSELNVNALLLGDSALYLCASSSRTGRVKEKLFFGSGTQLSVL.

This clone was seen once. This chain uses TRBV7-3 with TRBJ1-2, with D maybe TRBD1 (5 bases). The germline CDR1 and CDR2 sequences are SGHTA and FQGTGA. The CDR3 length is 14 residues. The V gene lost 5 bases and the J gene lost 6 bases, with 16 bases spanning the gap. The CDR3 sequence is CASSMRHGGDGYTF. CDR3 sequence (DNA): TGTGCCAGCAGCATGCGACACGGAGGGGATGGCTACACCTTC. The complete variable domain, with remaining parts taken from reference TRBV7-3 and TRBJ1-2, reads GAGVSQTPSNKVTEKGKYVELRCDPISGHTALYWYRQSLGQGPEFLIYFQGTGAADDSGLPNDRFFAVRPEGSVSTLKIQRTERGDSAVYLCASSMRHGGDGYTFGSGTRLTVV.

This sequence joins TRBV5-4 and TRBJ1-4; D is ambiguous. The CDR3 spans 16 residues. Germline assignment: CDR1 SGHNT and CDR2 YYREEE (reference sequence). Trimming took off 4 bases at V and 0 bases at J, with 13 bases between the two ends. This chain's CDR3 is CASSRDLASTNEKLFF. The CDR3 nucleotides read TGTGCCAGCAGCCGCGACCTAGCATCAACTAATGAAAAACTGTTTTTT.

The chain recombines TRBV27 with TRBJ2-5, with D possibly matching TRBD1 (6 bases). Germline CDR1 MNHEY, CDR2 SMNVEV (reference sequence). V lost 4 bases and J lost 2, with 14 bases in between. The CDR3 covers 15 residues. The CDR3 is CASSWRTARQETQYF. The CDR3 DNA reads TGTGCCAGCAGTTGGAGGACAGCCCGGCAAGAGACCCAGTACTTC.

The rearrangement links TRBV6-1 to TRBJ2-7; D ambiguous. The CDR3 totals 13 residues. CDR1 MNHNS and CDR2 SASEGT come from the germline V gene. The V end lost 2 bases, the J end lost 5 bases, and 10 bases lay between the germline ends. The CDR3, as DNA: TGTGCCAGCAGTGAACAGCGTTGGAACGAGCAGTACTTC. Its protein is CASSEQRWNEQYF.